A selection of T cell receptor beta chains follows, all from one sample in a study of immune cell composition in non-small cell lung cancer. Produced via immunoSEQ multiplex PCR; TCRdb's table is partial and in-frame only. There are roughly 5,800 clones in the sample; about 85% occur only once, and roughly 6% lies in the top ten. The sequenced sample was non-adjacent lung tissue. All receptors derive from a human donor with non-small cell lung cancer. Both conserved end residues are part of each CDR3. A D gene is named only where the DNA matches it firmly. Clone size is given for some rows only: seen once, a few or many times, or a class if the clone is expanded.

clone size: -
V gene: TRBV4-3
D gene: TRBD1
J gene: TRBJ2-7
CDR3 DNA: TGCGCCAGCAGCAGGGACAGGGGCTACGAGCAGTACTTC
CDR3 protein: CASSRDRGYEQYF

clone size: once
V gene: TRBV6-5
D gene: TRBD1
J gene: TRBJ1-2
CDR3 DNA: TGTGCCAGCAGCCGTCAACAGGGGGAAATCTATGGCTACACCTTC
CDR3 protein: CASSRQQGEIYGYTF

clone size: -
V gene: TRBV4-1
D gene: TRBD1
J gene: TRBJ2-1
CDR3 DNA: TGCGCCAGCAGCCCAGGGACAGGGCTGGGCAATGAGCAGTTCTTC
CDR3 protein: CASSPGTGLGNEQFF

clone size: -
V gene: TRBV12-5
D gene: TRBD2
J gene: TRBJ2-1
CDR3 DNA: TGTGCTAGTGGTTTGGTCCCGCTTCCAGGACTAGCGGGGAAACTCTACAATGAGCAGTTCTTC
CDR3 protein: CASGLVPLPGLAGKLYNEQFF

clone size: -
V gene: TRBV4-2
D gene: -
J gene: TRBJ2-7
CDR3 DNA: TGTGCCAGCAGCCAAGGGGGGCAATCCTACGAGCAGTACTTC
CDR3 protein: CASSQGGQSYEQYF

clone size: once
V gene: TRBV5-1
D gene: TRBD2
J gene: TRBJ2-1
CDR3 DNA: TGCGCCAGCAGCTTGGCTAGCGGGAGGAATGAGCAGTTCTTC
CDR3 protein: CASSLASGRNEQFF

clone size: -
V gene: TRBV7-8
D gene: -
J gene: TRBJ2-2
CDR3 DNA: TGTGCCAGCAGCTTTAATCCCTCGGGAGTGAACACCGGGGAGCTGTTTTTT
CDR3 protein: CASSFNPSGVNTGELFF

clone size: -
V gene: TRBV19
D gene: -
J gene: TRBJ2-7
CDR3 DNA: TGTGCCAGTATGTCCGTTTCCTACGAGCAGTACTTC
CDR3 protein: CASMSVSYEQYF

clone size: -
V gene: TRBV7-3
D gene: TRBD1
J gene: TRBJ2-1
CDR3 DNA: TGTGCCAGCAGCTTACCGGGACAGGGCCTGAATGAGCAGTTCTTC
CDR3 protein: CASSLPGQGLNEQFF

clone size: few
V gene: TRBV5-1
D gene: -
J gene: TRBJ2-2
CDR3 DNA: TGCGCCAGCAGCTTGGACTACCCCGGAGGTGGCACCGGGGAGCTGTTTTTT
CDR3 protein: CASSLDYPGGGTGELFF

clone size: -
V gene: TRBV28
D gene: -
J gene: TRBJ1-3
CDR3 DNA: TGTGCCAGCAGTCCGACAGGAACTGGAAACACCATATATTTT
CDR3 protein: CASSPTGTGNTIYF

clone size: -
V gene: TRBV7-7
D gene: TRBD2
J gene: TRBJ2-5
CDR3 DNA: TGTGCTAGCAGCTTAGGGGGACTAGTACGCCCAGAGACCCAGTACTTC
CDR3 protein: CASSLGGLVRPETQYF

clone size: -
V gene: TRBV7-3
D gene: TRBD2
J gene: TRBJ2-1
CDR3 DNA: TGTGCCAGCAGCTTAACCGGGGGGTATGAGCAGTTCTTC
CDR3 protein: CASSLTGGYEQFF

clone size: -
V gene: TRBV7-9
D gene: TRBD1
J gene: TRBJ1-2
CDR3 DNA: TGTGCCAGCAGCTTAAAGGGACAGCATGGCTACACCTTC
CDR3 protein: CASSLKGQHGYTF

clone size: -
V gene: TRBV7-8
D gene: TRBD1
J gene: TRBJ1-1
CDR3 DNA: TGTGCCAGCAGCTTAGGGACAGGGGAAGGGACTGAAGCTTTCTTT
CDR3 protein: CASSLGTGEGTEAFF

clone size: -
V gene: TRBV7-9
D gene: TRBD2
J gene: TRBJ2-7
CDR3 DNA: TGTGCCAGCAGCGCGCGAAGACTAGCGGGAGGGCCCAACGAGCAGTACTTC
CDR3 protein: CASSARRLAGGPNEQYF

clone size: -
V gene: TRBV10-3
D gene: -
J gene: TRBJ2-7
CDR3 DNA: TGTGCCATCAGTAAAGTGGGGGGTGGGGGGTTCTACGAGCAGTACTTC
CDR3 protein: CAISKVGGGGFYEQYF

clone size: -
V gene: TRBV5-1
D gene: TRBD2
J gene: TRBJ2-2
CDR3 DNA: TGCGCCAGCAGCCCCTCCACAGGGTCGGGACTAGCGTACACCGGGGAGCTGTTTTTT
CDR3 protein: CASSPSTGSGLAYTGELFF

clone size: -
V gene: TRBV7-3
D gene: TRBD1
J gene: TRBJ2-7
CDR3 DNA: TGTGCCAGCAGCTTAAGATCCGACAGGGAATACGAGCAGTACTTC
CDR3 protein: CASSLRSDREYEQYF

clone size: -
V gene: TRBV15
D gene: TRBD2
J gene: TRBJ2-7
CDR3 DNA: TGTGCCACCAGCAGAGGGGGGCGGGAGGACGAGCAGTACTTC
CDR3 protein: CATSRGGREDEQYF

clone size: few
V gene: TRBV18
D gene: -
J gene: TRBJ1-1
CDR3 DNA: TGTGCCAGCTCATGGGACAAACAAAACACTGAAGCTTTCTTT
CDR3 protein: CASSWDKQNTEAFF

clone size: -
V gene: TRBV6-1
D gene: -
J gene: TRBJ2-7
CDR3 DNA: TGTGCCAGCAGTGACCCACAAACCCTCTCCTACGAGCAGTACTTC
CDR3 protein: CASSDPQTLSYEQYF

clone size: -
V gene: TRBV30
D gene: -
J gene: TRBJ2-7
CDR3 DNA: TGTGCCTGGAGTGGGGACTTGATTTTCTCCTACGAGCAGTACTTC
CDR3 protein: CAWSGDLIFSYEQYF

clone size: -
V gene: TRBV19
D gene: TRBD2
J gene: TRBJ2-7
CDR3 DNA: TGTGCCACCGGGACTAGCGAATTACACGAGCAGTACTTC
CDR3 protein: CATGTSELHEQYF

clone size: -
V gene: TRBV6-6
D gene: TRBD1
J gene: TRBJ1-2
CDR3 DNA: TGTGCCAGCAGTAAATGGGACAGCGGCTACACCTTC
CDR3 protein: CASSKWDSGYTF

clone size: -
V gene: TRBV7-6
D gene: -
J gene: TRBJ2-6
CDR3 DNA: TGTGCCAGCAGCGGTCAGGGTCCTGGGGCCAACGTCCTGACTTTC
CDR3 protein: CASSGQGPGANVLTF

clone size: -
V gene: TRBV10-1
D gene: -
J gene: TRBJ2-2
CDR3 DNA: TGCGCCAGCAGTGAGCAGGCGAACACCGGGGAGCTGTTTTTT
CDR3 protein: CASSEQANTGELFF

clone size: -
V gene: TRBV9
D gene: TRBD2
J gene: TRBJ2-1
CDR3 DNA: TGTGCCAGCAGCGTAGGAGTACTAGCGGGAGGTGCTTCCTACAATGAGCAGTTCTTC
CDR3 protein: CASSVGVLAGGASYNEQFF

clone size: -
V gene: TRBV7-9
D gene: -
J gene: TRBJ1-5
CDR3 DNA: TGTGCCAGCAGCTCCGGGGGGGTTGGACAGCCCCAGCATTTT
CDR3 protein: CASSSGGVGQPQHF

clone size: -
V gene: TRBV7-3
D gene: -
J gene: TRBJ1-1
CDR3 DNA: TGTGCCAGCAGCTTAATTGGGGGGGGGACTGAAGCTTTCTTT
CDR3 protein: CASSLIGGGTEAFF

clone size: -
V gene: TRBV6-6
D gene: TRBD1
J gene: TRBJ2-7
CDR3 DNA: TGTGCCAGCAGTTATCAGACAGGGAACTCCTACGAGCAGTACTTC
CDR3 protein: CASSYQTGNSYEQYF

clone size: -
V gene: TRBV7-9
D gene: -
J gene: TRBJ2-5
CDR3 DNA: TGTGCCAGCAGCTTAGCAGGGGGGGGAGAGACCCAGTACTTC
CDR3 protein: CASSLAGGGETQYF

clone size: once
V gene: TRBV7-9
D gene: TRBD1
J gene: TRBJ1-4
CDR3 DNA: TGTGCCAGCAGAAGGGACAGTAATGAAAAACTGTTTTTT
CDR3 protein: CASRRDSNEKLFF

clone size: -
V gene: TRBV19
D gene: TRBD1
J gene: TRBJ2-7
CDR3 DNA: TGTGCCAGTACCCCCGGCCCCCACACAGGGGTGTTTTTCGACGAGCAGTACTTC
CDR3 protein: CASTPGPHTGVFFDEQYF

clone size: -
V gene: TRBV7-6
D gene: TRBD2
J gene: TRBJ2-1
CDR3 DNA: TGTGCCAGCAGCCCGGGACTAGCGGGGAGTTTATACAATGAGCAGTTCTTC
CDR3 protein: CASSPGLAGSLYNEQFF

clone size: -
V gene: TRBV5-1
D gene: -
J gene: TRBJ2-3
CDR3 DNA: TGCGCCAGCAGCTACCAACTAGCTAGCGCAGATACGCAGTATTTT
CDR3 protein: CASSYQLASADTQYF

clone size: -
V gene: TRBV7-2
D gene: -
J gene: TRBJ2-7
CDR3 DNA: TGTGCCAGCAGCATCTCTAGCTACGAGCAGTACTTC
CDR3 protein: CASSISSYEQYF

clone size: -
V gene: TRBV7-3
D gene: TRBD1
J gene: TRBJ2-2
CDR3 DNA: TGTGCCAGCAGCCCCCGTCCCGGGACAGGGAGAGGCACCGGGGAGCTGTTTTTT
CDR3 protein: CASSPRPGTGRGTGELFF

clone size: -
V gene: TRBV30
D gene: TRBD1
J gene: TRBJ1-5
CDR3 DNA: TGTGCCTGGAGCAGACAGGGCGGACAGCCCCAGCATTTT
CDR3 protein: CAWSRQGGQPQHF